These 32 T cell receptor beta chains originate from one sample sequenced in a study of blood T cell repertoires in COVID-19. Measured with immunoSEQ multiplex PCR; TCRdb has only the in-frame clones, and not every one. The table shows roughly 180,000 clones, with roughly 94% occurring only once. The material sequenced was peripheral blood. The receptors were gathered from a man aged 25-45 years with COVID-19, enrolled during active disease.

V and J are TRBV6-5 and TRBJ1-3; D remains unclear. With 6 bases removed from V and 0 bases from J, the gap between germline ends came to 12 bases. This CDR3 comprises 15 residues. The germline gives CDR1 MNHEY, CDR2 SVGAGI. As DNA, the CDR3 is TGTGCCAGCAGGCTGACGGGGAGCTCTGGAAACACCATATATTTT. Its protein is CASRLTGSSGNTIYF.

The sample holds a few counts of this clone. V usage is TRBV4-1 and J usage is TRBJ1-1; 7 nucleotides agree with TRBD1. CDR3 length: 16 residues. J lost 6 bases, V lost 2 bases, and 12 bases had no gene match. CDR1 and CDR2 from the germline V gene are MGHRA and YSYEKL. As DNA, the CDR3 is TGCGCCAGCAGCCAACAAAACCTGCTCGGGACAGCTGAAGCTTTCTTT. Translated: CASSQQNLLGTAEAFF.

The chain uses TRBV4-1 and TRBJ2-7; 11 bases map to TRBD2. Germline trimming cut 0 bases from V and 12 bases from J; bases unmatched to any gene: 10. Germline-derived CDR1 and CDR2 are MGHRA and YSYEKL. The CDR3 is 15 amino acids. CDR3 nucleotide sequence: TGCGCCAGCAGCCAAGACGTCCCTAGCGGGGGGCCAGTGTACTTC. Translated: CASSQDVPSGGPVYF.

The chain is built from TRBV7-9 and TRBJ2-2; D is perhaps TRBD2 (5 bases). Germline V gene lookup returns CDR1 SEHNR and CDR2 FQNEAQ (reference sequence). V shed 2 bases and J shed 2 bases, with 9 bases lying between them. This CDR3 spans 15 amino acids. CDR3 DNA: TGTGCCAGCAGCTTAAGGACTCCTAACACCGGGGAGCTGTTTTTT. As protein: CASSLRTPNTGELFF. The entire variable domain, with the rest obtained from reference TRBV7-9 and TRBJ2-2, is as follows: DTGVSQNPRHKITKRGQNVTFRCDPISEHNRLYWYRQTLGQGPEFLTYFQNEAQLEKSRLLSDRFSAERPKGSFSTLEIQRTEQGDSAMYLCASSLRTPNTGELFFGEGSRLTVL.

The chain has TRBV5-1 and TRBJ1-4; no clear D gene. Germline lookup yields CDR1 SGHRS and CDR2 YFSETQ. The CDR3 has 15 amino acids. Trimming took off 1 base at V and 4 bases at J, with 11 bases between the two ends. In DNA form, the CDR3 reads TGCGCCAGCAGCTTGTACGCGGGGTTTAATGAAAAACTGTTTTTT. It translates to CASSLYAGFNEKLFF.

The chain recombines TRBV21-1 with TRBJ2-7; TRBD2, the table's D call, was not compared with the DNA. TRBV21-1 counts as a pseudogene. The CDR3 has 14 amino acids. Here the CDR3 reads CASITTGIHYEQYF. DNA of the CDR3: TGTGCCAGCATCACCACCGGGATCCACTACGAGCAGTACTTC.

The CDR3 nucleotides read TGTGCCAGCAGCTTAGTTTTCAGCCAGGGGCAATATAATTCACCCCTCCACTTT. Its protein is CASSLVFSQGQYNSPLHF. This chain joins TRBV7-2 and TRBJ1-6; tentative D call: TRBD1 (6 bases). The CDR3 is made up of 18 amino acids. Trimming removed 1 base from V and 4 bases from J, with 17 bases in between. Germline V gene lookup returns CDR1 SGHTA and CDR2 FQGNSA.

The chain employs TRBV5-5 and TRBJ1-5; the match to TRBD1 covers 7 bases. Germline loops: CDR1 SGHKS, CDR2 YYEKEE (reference sequence). Losses at the gene ends were 4 bases for V and 9 bases for J; bases not matched to a gene: 13. The CDR3 contains 15 residues. The CDR3 here is CASSPVSEQGSPQHF. The DNA of the CDR3 is TGTGCCAGCAGCCCGGTTTCAGAACAGGGGTCGCCCCAGCATTTT.

This chain joins TRBV2 and TRBJ1-1; 8 positions match TRBD1. This CDR3 has 14 residues. The V gene end was trimmed by 8 bases and the J gene end by 7 bases; junction bases not matched to a gene: 12. Germline-derived CDR1 and CDR2 are SNHLY and FYNNEI. In nucleotides, the CDR3 is TGTGCCAGCGAGTCCGAGACAGGGGTGGGTGAAGCTTTCTTT. This translates into CASESETGVGEAFF.

J is TRBJ1-1 and V is TRBV6-5; the D is unclear. V dropped 4 bases and J dropped 2 bases, with 8 bases sitting between them. This CDR3 comprises 13 residues. Per germline, CDR1 MNHEY and CDR2 SVGAGI. CDR3 amino acids: CASSSPDNTEAFF. The CDR3 DNA is TGTGCCAGCAGTTCCCCAGATAACACTGAAGCTTTCTTT.

The chain links TRBV5-1 to TRBJ2-3; perhaps TRBD2 as D (7 bases). This CDR3 comprises 14 residues. V shed 7 bases and J shed 9 bases, with 21 bases lying between them. Germline V gene data show CDR1 as SGHRS and CDR2 as YFSETQ. Here the CDR3 reads CASDEGGSQRTQYF. CDR3 nucleotides: TGCGCCAGCGACGAGGGGGGGTCACAGAGGACGCAGTATTTT.

The V gene is TRBV27, the J gene TRBJ1-6; the D is unclear. V dropped 3 bases and J dropped 0 bases, with 6 bases sitting between them. This CDR3 contains 15 residues. Looked up from germline, CDR1 is MNHEY and CDR2 is SMNVEV (reference sequence). The CDR3 region is CASSFGSSYNSPLHF. CDR3 in DNA: TGTGCCAGCAGTTTTGGGAGCTCCTATAATTCACCCCTCCACTTT.

This chain connects TRBV9 to TRBJ2-3, with TRBD2 as a possible D gene (6 bases). V was cut by 3 bases and J by 2 bases, with 13 bases left in between. The CDR3 consists of 15 residues. The germline V gene encodes CDR1 SGDLS and CDR2 YYNGEE. The CDR3 sequence is CASSEAPGATDTQYF. The CDR3 DNA reads TGTGCCAGCAGCGAGGCCCCGGGAGCCACAGATACGCAGTATTTT.

Remarks on this clone: In the same sample, other DNA sequences code for this CDR3. The rearrangement links TRBV9 to TRBJ1-1, with no clear D. V was shortened by 0 bases and J by 1 base, with 4 bases between the two germline ends. The CDR3 length is 13 residues. Germline V lookup: CDR1 SGDLS, CDR2 YYNGEE. CDR3 sequence: CASSVAGNTEAFF. CDR3 bases: TGTGCCAGCAGCGTAGCCGGGAACACTGAAGCTTTCTTT.

This chain joins TRBV7-2 and TRBJ1-2; 7 bases are shared with TRBD1. CDR3 length: 13 residues. Germline V lookup: CDR1 SGHTA, CDR2 FQGNSA. J gave up 6 bases and V 2 bases, and 3 bases lay outside the gene matches. The CDR3 nucleotides are TGTGCCAGCAGCTTACACAGGGGCCATGGCTACACCTTC. This translates into CASSLHRGHGYTF.

The chain carries TRBV2 and TRBJ1-5; D gene unclear. V shed 2 bases and J shed 6 bases, with 5 bases lying between them. The CDR3 extends over 12 amino acids. CDR1 and CDR2 (germline): SNHLY, FYNNEI. DNA for the CDR3: TGTGCCAGCAGTGAATGGGCTCAGCCCCAGCATTTT. It codes for CASSEWAQPQHF.

The CDR3 is CSVDSRGGPYNEQFF. CDR3 sequence (DNA): TGCAGCGTTGATTCACGGGGGGGCCCCTACAATGAGCAGTTCTTC. The J gene is TRBJ2-1, the V gene TRBV29-1; TRBD2 matches 8 bases. V trimming: 3 bases; J trimming: 2 bases; junction bases outside the gene matches: 6. Germline V lookup: CDR1 SQVTM, CDR2 ANQGSEA. The CDR3 is 15 residues long.

The gene calls are TRBV25-1 and TRBJ1-2, with 7 bases aligning to TRBD1. Germline V gene data show CDR1 as MGHDK and CDR2 as SYGVNS. The V segment lost 7 bases and the J segment 7 bases; nucleotides outside the gene matches: 15. The CDR3 totals 15 residues. This chain's CDR3 is CASKGTPAAGGGYTF. The CDR3 nucleotides are TGTGCCAGCAAAGGGACCCCAGCCGCAGGGGGTGGCTACACCTTC.

The CDR3, as DNA: TGCGCCAGCTTCGGTACAGGGTGGGGTGGCGCCGAAAAGAACACTGAAGCTTTCTTT. Its protein is CASFGTGWGGAEKNTEAFF. The V call is TRBV10-2, the J call TRBJ1-1, with a possible D match to TRBD1 (6 bases). Per the germline V gene, CDR1 is WSHSY and CDR2 is SAAADI. Trimming removed 8 bases from V and 1 base from J, with 29 bases in between. The CDR3 loop spans 19 amino acids.

The chain links TRBV7-9 to TRBJ2-3; 9 positions agree with TRBD2. Germline loops: CDR1 SEHNR, CDR2 FQNEAQ (reference sequence). Trimming cost V 5 bases and J 3 bases; bases outside gene matches: 6. The CDR3 is made up of 15 amino acids. The CDR3 DNA reads TGTGCCAGCAGCCCGCGCGGGGGGGGAACAGATACGCAGTATTTT. Translation: CASSPRGGGTDTQYF.

The chain carries TRBV4-2 and TRBJ1-5; 11 bases fit TRBD1. The CDR3 sequence is 16 residues long. Germline values: CDR1 LGHNA, CDR2 YNFKEQ. Losses at the gene ends were 0 bases for V and 6 bases for J; bases not matched to a gene: 4. CDR3 residues: CASSQDGGQGGQPQHF. The CDR3 bases are TGTGCCAGCAGCCAAGATGGGGGACAGGGGGGTCAGCCCCAGCATTTT.

The chain carries TRBV6-6 and TRBJ2-1; 12 positions agree with TRBD2. Germline V gene lookup returns CDR1 MNHNY and CDR2 SVGAGI (reference sequence). The CDR3 is 13 amino acids. After removal of 6 bases from V and 11 bases from J, the junction contained 5 bases not matched to a gene. CDR3 DNA sequence: TGTGCCAGCAGCGCTACTAGCGGGGGGCAGCAGTTCTTC. Its protein product is CASSATSGGQQFF.

The chain recombines TRBV9 with TRBJ2-2; D gene unclear. The CDR3 has 15 amino acids. Trimming removed 7 bases at V and 0 bases at J, with 13 bases between. Germline CDR1 SGDLS, CDR2 YYNGEE. This chain's CDR3 is CASSLSTANTGELFF. As DNA, the CDR3 is TGTGCCAGCTCCCTGTCCACGGCGAACACCGGGGAGCTGTTTTTT. The full variable domain, completed using reference TRBV9 and TRBJ2-2, is DSGVTQTPKHLITATGQRVTLRCSPRSGDLSVYWYQQSLDQGLQFLIQYYNGEERAKGNILERFSAQQFPDLHSELNLSSLELGDSALYFCASSLSTANTGELFFGEGSRLTVL.

The chain is built from TRBV7-9 and TRBJ2-2, with D unresolved. This CDR3 comprises 12 residues. The V gene lost 5 bases and the J gene lost 5 bases, with 6 bases spanning the gap. The V gene's germline CDR1 is SEHNR and CDR2 FQNEAQ (reference sequence). This CDR3 is CASSPMTGELFF. As DNA, the CDR3 is TGTGCCAGCAGCCCTATGACCGGGGAGCTGTTTTTT.

V gene TRBV9 combines with J gene TRBJ2-3; 9 bases match TRBD2. This CDR3 is 16 amino acids long. The V and J ends lost 2 bases and 4 bases, in that order; junction bases with no gene match: 8. Per germline, CDR1 SGDLS and CDR2 YYNGEE. The DNA of the CDR3 is TGTGCCAGCAGCGTCTTCTCTAGCGGGGAGGCAGATACGCAGTATTTT. It translates to CASSVFSSGEADTQYF.

V usage is TRBV6-4 and J usage is TRBJ2-5; 7 bases match TRBD2. Germline CDR1 reads MRHNA; CDR2 reads SNTAGT. The ends lost 2 bases at V and 5 bases at J; junction bases unmatched: 2. The CDR3 contains 13 residues. Here the CDR3 reads CASSDIGGETQYF. CDR3 coding DNA: TGTGCCAGCAGTGACATCGGGGGGGAGACCCAGTACTTC.

This rearrangement joins TRBV29-1 to TRBJ2-2; TRBD1 might be the D (6 bases). Trimming left V 5 bases short and J 6 bases short, with 16 bases between. CDR1 is SQVTM and CDR2 is ANQGSEA in the germline V gene. The CDR3 totals 14 residues. The CDR3 sequence: CSVYAGEGSGELFF. In nucleotides, the CDR3 is TGCAGCGTTTATGCAGGGGAAGGGTCCGGGGAGCTGTTTTTT.

The chain links TRBV15 to TRBJ1-2; D is possibly TRBD1 (6 bases). V gave up 3 bases and J gave up 7 bases, with 9 bases separating them. The CDR3 totals 12 residues. Germline V gene data show CDR1 as LNHNV and CDR2 as YYDKDF (reference sequence). CDR3 nucleotides: TGTGCCACCAGCAGCAGGGGTTTTGGCTACACCTTC. It encodes CATSSRGFGYTF. The whole variable domain, remainder taken from reference TRBV15 and TRBJ1-2, is DAMVIQNPRYQVTQFGKPVTLSCSQTLNHNVMYWYQQKSSQAPKLLFHYYDKDFNNEADTPDNFQSRRPNTSFCFLDIRSPGLGDTAMYLCATSSRGFGYTFGSGTRLTVV.

The V call is TRBV7-7, the J call TRBJ1-6; D remains unclear. Germline CDR1 reads SSHAT; CDR2 reads FNYEAQ (reference sequence). The CDR3 covers 22 residues. V lost 1 base to trimming and J lost 0 bases, with 25 bases between them. Written as DNA, the CDR3 is TGTGCCAGCAGCTTAGATAGGCAGGCTTTAAGACTAAGACCCTCCTATAATTCACCCCTCCACTTT. This codes for CASSLDRQALRLRPSYNSPLHF.

This rearrangement joins TRBV30 to TRBJ1-2, with D unresolved. This CDR3 has 12 residues. Trimming pared 2 bases from V and 4 bases from J, leaving 8 bases between. Germline lookup yields CDR1 GTSNPN and CDR2 SVGIG (reference sequence). In nucleotides, the CDR3 is TGTGCCTGGAGTCTTTATCCCTATGGCTACACCTTC. Protein: CAWSLYPYGYTF.

V usage is TRBV15 and J usage is TRBJ1-3; possibly TRBD1 for D (5 bases). Germline V gives CDR1 LNHNV, CDR2 YYDKDF (reference sequence). The V and J ends lost 5 bases and 0 bases respectively, with 11 bases between them. The CDR3 has 15 amino acids. The CDR3 loop is CATSGGQSSGNTIYF. The CDR3 bases are TGTGCCACCAGCGGCGGACAAAGCTCTGGAAACACCATATATTTT.

The chain couples TRBV9 to TRBJ2-1; the match to TRBD2 covers 7 bases. V was clipped by 1 base and J by 0 bases; unmatched bases: 1. Germline CDR1 and CDR2: SGDLS and YYNGEE. CDR3 size: 15 residues. CDR3 in amino acids: CASSVRTSSYNEQFF. The CDR3 bases are TGTGCCAGCAGCGTAAGGACTAGCTCCTACAATGAGCAGTTCTTC.